This T cell receptor beta chain was obtained from a study of cytomegalovirus exposure and HLA in healthy donors. Overall study findings and caveats: Reports state that TCR beta sequences accurately predicted most subjects' HLA-A and HLA-B alleles.

Regarding this clone: Its antigen is currently unknown.

Deletions cut 3 bases from V and 0 bases from J, with 16 bases between. CDR1 is SQVTM, CDR2 ANQGSEA, per germline. This CDR3 has 16 amino acids. The PCR ran on 60 Vbeta and 13 Jbeta primers. Data came from immunoSEQ multiplex PCR; TCRdb stores just in-frame clones and leaves some out. The sample consists of 120,000 to 150,000 clones, over 75% of them appearing once. The rearrangement joins TRBV29-1 to TRBJ2-3, with D possibly matching TRBD2 (6 bases). Sequenced sample: PBMCs. This receptor was taken from a young woman in good health and CMV-seronegative. CDR3 region: CSVDGGGRISTDTQYF. CDR3 nucleotides: TGCAGCGTTGACGGGGGAGGCCGGATTAGCACAGATACGCAGTATTTT.